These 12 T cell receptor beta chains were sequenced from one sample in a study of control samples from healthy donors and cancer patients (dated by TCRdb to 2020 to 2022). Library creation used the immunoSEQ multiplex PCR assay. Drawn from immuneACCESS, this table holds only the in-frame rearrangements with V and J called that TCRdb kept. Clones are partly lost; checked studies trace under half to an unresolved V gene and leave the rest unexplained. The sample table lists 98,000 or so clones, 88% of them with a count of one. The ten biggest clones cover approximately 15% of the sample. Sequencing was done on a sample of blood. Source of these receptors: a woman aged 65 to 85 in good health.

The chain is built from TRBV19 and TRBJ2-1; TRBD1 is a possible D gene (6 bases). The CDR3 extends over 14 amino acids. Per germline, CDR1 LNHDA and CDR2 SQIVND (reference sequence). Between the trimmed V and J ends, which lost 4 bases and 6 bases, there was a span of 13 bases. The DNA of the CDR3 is TGTGCCAGTAGTACGCCGGGACATGCCAATGAGCAGTTCTTC. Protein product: CASSTPGHANEQFF.

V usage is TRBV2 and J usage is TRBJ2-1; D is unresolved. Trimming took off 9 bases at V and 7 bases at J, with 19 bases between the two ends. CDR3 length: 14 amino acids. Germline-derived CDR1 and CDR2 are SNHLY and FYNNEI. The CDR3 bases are TGTGCCAGTCCTGAAGGCGACATCGGGAATGAGCAGTTCTTC. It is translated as CASPEGDIGNEQFF.

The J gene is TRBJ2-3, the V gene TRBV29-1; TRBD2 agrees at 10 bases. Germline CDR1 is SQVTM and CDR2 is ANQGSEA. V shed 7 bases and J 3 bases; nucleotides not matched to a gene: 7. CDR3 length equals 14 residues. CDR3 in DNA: TGCAGCGCTCAGCGGGGGGGCTGGACAGATACGCAGTATTTT. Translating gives CSAQRGGWTDTQYF.

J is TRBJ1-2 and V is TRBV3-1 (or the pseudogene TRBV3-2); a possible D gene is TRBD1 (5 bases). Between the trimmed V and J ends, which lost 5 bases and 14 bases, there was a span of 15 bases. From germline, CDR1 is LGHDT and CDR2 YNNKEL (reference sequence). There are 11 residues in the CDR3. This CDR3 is CASSGGRRKTF. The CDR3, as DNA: TGTGCCAGCAGCGGGGGACGGAGAAAAACCTTC.

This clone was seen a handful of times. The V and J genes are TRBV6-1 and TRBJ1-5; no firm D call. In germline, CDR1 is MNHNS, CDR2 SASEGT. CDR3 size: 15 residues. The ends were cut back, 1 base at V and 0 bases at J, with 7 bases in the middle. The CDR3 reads CASSEGGHSNQPQHF. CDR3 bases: TGTGCCAGCAGTGAAGGCGGCCATAGCAATCAGCCCCAGCATTTT.

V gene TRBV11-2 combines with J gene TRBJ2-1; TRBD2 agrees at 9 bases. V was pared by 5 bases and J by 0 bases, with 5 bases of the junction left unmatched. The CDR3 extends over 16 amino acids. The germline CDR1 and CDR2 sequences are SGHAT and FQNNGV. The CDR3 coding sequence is TGTGCCAGCAGCCGGATAGCGGGAGCCTCCTACAATGAGCAGTTCTTC. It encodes CASSRIAGASYNEQFF.

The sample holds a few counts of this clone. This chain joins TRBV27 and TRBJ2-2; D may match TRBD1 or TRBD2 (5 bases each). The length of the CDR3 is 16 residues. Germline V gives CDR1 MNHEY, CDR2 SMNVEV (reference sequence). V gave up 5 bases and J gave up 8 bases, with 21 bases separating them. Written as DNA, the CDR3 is TGTGCCAGCAGTCCATCCGGGGCAGGGATCGGGGGGGAGCTGTTTTTT. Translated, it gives CASSPSGAGIGGELFF.

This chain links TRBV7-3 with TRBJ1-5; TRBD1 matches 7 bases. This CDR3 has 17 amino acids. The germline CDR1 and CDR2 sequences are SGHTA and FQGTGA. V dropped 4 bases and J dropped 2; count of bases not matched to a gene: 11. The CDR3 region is CASSSPRTGPRNQPQHF. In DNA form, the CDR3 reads TGTGCCAGCAGCTCCCCCCGGACAGGTCCCCGCAATCAGCCCCAGCATTTT.

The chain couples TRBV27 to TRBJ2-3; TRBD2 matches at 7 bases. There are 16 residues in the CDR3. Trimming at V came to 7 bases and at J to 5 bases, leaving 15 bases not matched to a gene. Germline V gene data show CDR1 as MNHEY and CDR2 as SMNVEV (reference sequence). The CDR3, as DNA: TGTGCCAGCACCCTCCTCGGAGGGAGGGCTGAAGATACGCAGTATTTT. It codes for CASTLLGGRAEDTQYF.

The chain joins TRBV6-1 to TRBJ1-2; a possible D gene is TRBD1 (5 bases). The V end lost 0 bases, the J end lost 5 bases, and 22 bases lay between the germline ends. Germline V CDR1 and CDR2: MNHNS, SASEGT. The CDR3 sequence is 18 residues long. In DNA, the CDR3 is TGTGCCAGCAGTGAAGCGCTTCAGACAGCTTGGGGGTTGTATGGCTACACCTTC. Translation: CASSEALQTAWGLYGYTF.

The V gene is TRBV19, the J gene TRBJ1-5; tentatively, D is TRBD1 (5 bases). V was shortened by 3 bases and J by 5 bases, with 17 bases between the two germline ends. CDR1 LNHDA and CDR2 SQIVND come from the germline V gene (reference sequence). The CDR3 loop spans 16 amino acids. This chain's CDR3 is CASSITISGWDQPQHF. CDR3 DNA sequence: TGTGCCAGTAGTATTACTATTTCAGGGTGGGATCAGCCCCAGCATTTT.

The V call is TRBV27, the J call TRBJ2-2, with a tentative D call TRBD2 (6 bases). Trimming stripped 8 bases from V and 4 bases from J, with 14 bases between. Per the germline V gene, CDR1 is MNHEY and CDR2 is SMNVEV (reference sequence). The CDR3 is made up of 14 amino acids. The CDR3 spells CASRDSNPTGELFF. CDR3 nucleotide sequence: TGTGCCAGCCGGGACTCAAACCCCACCGGGGAGCTGTTTTTT.